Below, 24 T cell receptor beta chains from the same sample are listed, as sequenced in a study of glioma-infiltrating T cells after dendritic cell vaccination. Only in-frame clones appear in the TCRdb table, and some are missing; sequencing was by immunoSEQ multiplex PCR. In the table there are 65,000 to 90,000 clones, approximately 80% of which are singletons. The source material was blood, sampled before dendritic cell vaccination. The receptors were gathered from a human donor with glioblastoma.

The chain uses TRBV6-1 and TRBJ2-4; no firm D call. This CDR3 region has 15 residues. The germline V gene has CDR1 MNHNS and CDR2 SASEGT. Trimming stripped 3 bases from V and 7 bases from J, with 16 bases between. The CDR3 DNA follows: TGTGCCAGCAGTGAGCCTGGGCCCCCCTACAACATTCAGTACTTC. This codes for CASSEPGPPYNIQYF.

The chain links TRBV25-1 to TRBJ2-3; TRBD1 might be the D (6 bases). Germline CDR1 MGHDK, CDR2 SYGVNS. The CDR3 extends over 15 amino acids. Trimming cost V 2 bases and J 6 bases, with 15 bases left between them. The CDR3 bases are TGTGCCAGCAGTGAAGAACAGGGAATCGATGATACGCAGTATTTT. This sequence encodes CASSEEQGIDDTQYF.

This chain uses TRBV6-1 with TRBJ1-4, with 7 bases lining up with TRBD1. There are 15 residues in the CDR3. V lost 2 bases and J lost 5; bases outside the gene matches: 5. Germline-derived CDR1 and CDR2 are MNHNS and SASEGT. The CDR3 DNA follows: TGTGCCAGCAGTGAATGGGGACAGATAAATGAAAAACTGTTTTTT. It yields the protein CASSEWGQINEKLFF.

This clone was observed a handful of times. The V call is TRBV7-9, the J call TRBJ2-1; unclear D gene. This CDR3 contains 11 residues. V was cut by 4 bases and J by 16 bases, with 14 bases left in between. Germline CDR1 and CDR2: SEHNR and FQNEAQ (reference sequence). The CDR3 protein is CASSSALSSFF. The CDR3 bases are TGTGCCAGCAGCTCCGCGCTCTCATCCTTCTTC. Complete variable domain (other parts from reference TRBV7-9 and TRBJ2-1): DTGVSQNPRHKITKRGQNVTFRCDPISEHNRLYWYRQTLGQGPEFLTYFQNEAQLEKSRLLSDRFSAERPKGSFSTLEIQRTEQGDSAMYLCASSSALSSFFGPGTRLTVL.

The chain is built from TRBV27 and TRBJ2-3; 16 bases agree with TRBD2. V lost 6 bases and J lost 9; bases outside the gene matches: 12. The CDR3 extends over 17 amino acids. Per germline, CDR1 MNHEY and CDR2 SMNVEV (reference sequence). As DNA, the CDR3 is TGTGCCAGCAGCATAACGCCTGGGACTAGCGGGAGGGAAACGCAGTATTTT. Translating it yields CASSITPGTSGRETQYF.

CDR3 region: CASSLASQGGQPQHF. Here the CDR3 DNA reads TGTGCCAGCAGCTTAGCTTCCCAGGGAGGGCAGCCCCAGCATTTT. The chain uses TRBV7-2 and TRBJ1-5; D possibly corresponds to TRBD1 (5 bases). This CDR3 has 15 amino acids. The germline V and J ends were trimmed by 0 bases and 7 bases, with 13 bases remaining between them. Germline V gives CDR1 SGHTA, CDR2 FQGNSA.

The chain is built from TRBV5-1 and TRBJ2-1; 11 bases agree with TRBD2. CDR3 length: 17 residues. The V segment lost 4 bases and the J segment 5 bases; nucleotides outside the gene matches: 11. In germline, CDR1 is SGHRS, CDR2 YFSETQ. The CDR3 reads CASSTNIGTSGNNEQFF. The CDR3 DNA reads TGCGCCAGCAGCACAAACATCGGGACTAGCGGTAACAATGAGCAGTTCTTC. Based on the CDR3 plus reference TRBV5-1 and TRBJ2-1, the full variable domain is KAGVTQTPRYLIKTRGQQVTLSCSPISGHRSVSWYQQTPGQGLQFLFEYFSETQRNKGNFPGRFSGRQFSNSRSEMNVSTLELGDSALYLCASSTNIGTSGNNEQFFGPGTRLTVL.

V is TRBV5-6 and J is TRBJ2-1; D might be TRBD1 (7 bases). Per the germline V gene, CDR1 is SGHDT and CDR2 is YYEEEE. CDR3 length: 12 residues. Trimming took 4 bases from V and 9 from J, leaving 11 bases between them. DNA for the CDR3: TGTGCCAGCAGCCTTCAGGGGGGTGAGCAGTTCTTC. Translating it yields CASSLQGGEQFF. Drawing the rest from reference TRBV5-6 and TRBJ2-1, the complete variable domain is DAGVTQSPTHLIKTRGQQVTLRCSPKSGHDTVSWYQQALGQGPQFIFQYYEEEERQRGNFPDRFSGHQFPNYSSELNVNALLLGDSALYLCASSLQGGEQFFGPGTRLTVL.

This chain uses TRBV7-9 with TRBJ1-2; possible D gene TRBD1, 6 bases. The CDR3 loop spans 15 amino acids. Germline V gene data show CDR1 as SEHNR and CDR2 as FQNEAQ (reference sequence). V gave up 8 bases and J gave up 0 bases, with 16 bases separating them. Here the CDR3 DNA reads TGTGCCAGCTCCGATTTCAGGGGAGCTAACTATGGCTACACCTTC. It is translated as CASSDFRGANYGYTF.

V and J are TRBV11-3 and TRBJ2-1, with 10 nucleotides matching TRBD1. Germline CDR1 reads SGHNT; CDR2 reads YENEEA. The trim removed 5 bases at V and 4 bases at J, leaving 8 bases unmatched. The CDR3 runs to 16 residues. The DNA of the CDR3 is TGTGCCAGCAGCCCGACCGGGACAGGGGCTTACAATGAGCAGTTCTTC. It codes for CASSPTGTGAYNEQFF.

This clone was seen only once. The CDR3 DNA is TGCGCCAGCAGCTCAGGGACTAGCGGGGGCCGGGAGACCCAGTACTTC. Translation gives CASSSGTSGGRETQYF. This rearrangement joins TRBV5-1 to TRBJ2-5; 14 nucleotides align to TRBD2. Germline values: CDR1 SGHRS, CDR2 YFSETQ. The CDR3 totals 16 residues. J lost 5 bases, V lost 3 bases, and 6 bases had no gene match.

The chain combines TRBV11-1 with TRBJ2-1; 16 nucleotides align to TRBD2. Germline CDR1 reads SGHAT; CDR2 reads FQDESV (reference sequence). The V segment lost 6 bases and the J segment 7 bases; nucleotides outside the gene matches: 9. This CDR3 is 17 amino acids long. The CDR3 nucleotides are TGTGCCAGCAGTTCGGGACTAGCGGGAGGGATAAGGAATGAGCAGTTCTTC. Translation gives CASSSGLAGGIRNEQFF.

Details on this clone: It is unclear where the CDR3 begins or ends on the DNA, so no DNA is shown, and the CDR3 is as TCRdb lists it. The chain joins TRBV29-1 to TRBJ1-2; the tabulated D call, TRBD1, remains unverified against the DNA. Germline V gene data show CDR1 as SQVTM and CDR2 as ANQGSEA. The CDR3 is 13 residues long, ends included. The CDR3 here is CSGGTDFYYGCTF.

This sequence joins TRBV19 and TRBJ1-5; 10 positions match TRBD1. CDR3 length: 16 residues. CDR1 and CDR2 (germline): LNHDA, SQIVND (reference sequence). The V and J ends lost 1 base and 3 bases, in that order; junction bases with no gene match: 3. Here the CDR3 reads CASSIVGTGVNQPQHF. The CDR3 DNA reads TGTGCCAGTAGTATAGTGGGGACAGGGGTCAATCAGCCCCAGCATTTT.

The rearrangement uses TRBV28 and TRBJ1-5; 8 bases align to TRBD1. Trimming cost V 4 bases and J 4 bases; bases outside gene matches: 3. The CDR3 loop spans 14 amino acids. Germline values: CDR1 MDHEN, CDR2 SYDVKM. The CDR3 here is CASSSYRGNQPQHF. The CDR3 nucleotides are TGTGCCAGCAGTTCCTACAGGGGGAATCAGCCCCAGCATTTT.

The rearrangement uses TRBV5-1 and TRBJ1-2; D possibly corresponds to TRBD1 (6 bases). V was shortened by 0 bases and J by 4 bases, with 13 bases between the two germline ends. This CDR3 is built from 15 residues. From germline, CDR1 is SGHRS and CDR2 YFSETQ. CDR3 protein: CASSLGTGPSYGYTF. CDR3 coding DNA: TGCGCCAGCAGCTTGGGAACAGGGCCCTCCTATGGCTACACCTTC.

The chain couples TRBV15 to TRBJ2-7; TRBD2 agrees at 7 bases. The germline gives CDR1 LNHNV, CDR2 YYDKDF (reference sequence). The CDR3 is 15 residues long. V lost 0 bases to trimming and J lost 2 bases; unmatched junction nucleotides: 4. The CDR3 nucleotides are TGTGCCACCAGCAGAGAGGCTAGCGGAACCTACGAGCAGTACTTC. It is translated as CATSREASGTYEQYF.

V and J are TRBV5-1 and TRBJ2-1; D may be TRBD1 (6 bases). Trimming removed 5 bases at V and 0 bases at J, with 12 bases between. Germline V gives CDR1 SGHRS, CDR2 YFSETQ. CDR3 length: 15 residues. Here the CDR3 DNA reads TGCGCCAGCAGTCCAGGACAGAGCTCCTACAATGAGCAGTTCTTC. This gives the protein CASSPGQSSYNEQFF.

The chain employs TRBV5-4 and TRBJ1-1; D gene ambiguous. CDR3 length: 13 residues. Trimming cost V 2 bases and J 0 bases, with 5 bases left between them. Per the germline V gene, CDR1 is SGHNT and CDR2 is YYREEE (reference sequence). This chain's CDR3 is CASSFLVNTEAFF. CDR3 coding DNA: TGTGCCAGCAGCTTTCTCGTGAACACTGAAGCTTTCTTT.

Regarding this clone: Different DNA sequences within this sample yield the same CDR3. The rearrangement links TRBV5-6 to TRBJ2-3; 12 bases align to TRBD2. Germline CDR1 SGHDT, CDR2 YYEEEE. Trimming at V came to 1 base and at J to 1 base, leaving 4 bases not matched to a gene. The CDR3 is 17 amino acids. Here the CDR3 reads CASSLRSSGRGTDTQYF. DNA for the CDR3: TGTGCCAGCAGCTTGAGGTCTAGCGGGAGGGGCACAGATACGCAGTATTTT. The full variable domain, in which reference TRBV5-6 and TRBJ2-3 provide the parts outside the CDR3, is DAGVTQSPTHLIKTRGQQVTLRCSPKSGHDTVSWYQQALGQGPQFIFQYYEEEERQRGNFPDRFSGHQFPNYSSELNVNALLLGDSALYLCASSLRSSGRGTDTQYFGPGTRLTVL.

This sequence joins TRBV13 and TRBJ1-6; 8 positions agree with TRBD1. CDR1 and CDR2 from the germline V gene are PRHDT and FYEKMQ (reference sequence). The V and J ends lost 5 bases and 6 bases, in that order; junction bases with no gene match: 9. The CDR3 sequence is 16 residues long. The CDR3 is CASSRGRDRTNSPLHF. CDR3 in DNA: TGTGCCAGCAGCCGGGGACGGGACAGGACTAATTCACCCCTCCACTTT.

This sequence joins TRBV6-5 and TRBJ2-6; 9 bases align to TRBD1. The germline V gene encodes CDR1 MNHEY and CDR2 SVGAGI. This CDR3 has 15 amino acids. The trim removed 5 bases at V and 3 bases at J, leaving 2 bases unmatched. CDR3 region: CASSRDRVGANVLTF. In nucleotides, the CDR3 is TGTGCCAGCAGTAGGGACAGGGTTGGGGCCAACGTCCTGACTTTC.

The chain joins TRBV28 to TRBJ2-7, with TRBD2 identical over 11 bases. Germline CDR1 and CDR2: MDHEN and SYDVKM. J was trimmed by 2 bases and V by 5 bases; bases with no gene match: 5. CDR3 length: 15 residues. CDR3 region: CASSLGLAGTYEQYF. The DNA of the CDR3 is TGTGCCAGCAGTCTCGGACTAGCGGGTACCTACGAGCAGTACTTC.

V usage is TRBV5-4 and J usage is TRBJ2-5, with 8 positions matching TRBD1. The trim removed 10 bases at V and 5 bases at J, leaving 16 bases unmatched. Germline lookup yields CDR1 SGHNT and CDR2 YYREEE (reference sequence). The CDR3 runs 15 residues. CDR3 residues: CAWFGAGGVLETQYF. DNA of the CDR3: TGTGCCTGGTTCGGGGCAGGGGGCGTTCTGGAGACCCAGTACTTC.